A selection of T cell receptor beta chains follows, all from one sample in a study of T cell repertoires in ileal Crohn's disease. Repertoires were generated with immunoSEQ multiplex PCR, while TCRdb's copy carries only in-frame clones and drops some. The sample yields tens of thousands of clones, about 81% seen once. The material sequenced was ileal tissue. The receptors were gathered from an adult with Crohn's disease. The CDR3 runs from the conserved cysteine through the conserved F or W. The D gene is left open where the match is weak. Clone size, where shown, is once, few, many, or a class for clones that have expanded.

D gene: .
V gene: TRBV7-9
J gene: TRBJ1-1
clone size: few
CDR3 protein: CASSFLQGRAEAFF
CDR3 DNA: TGTGCCAGCAGCTTTCTTCAGGGGAGAGCTGAAGCTTTCTTT

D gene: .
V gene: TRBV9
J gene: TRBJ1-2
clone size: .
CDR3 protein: CASSFGTSDYGYTF
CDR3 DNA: TGTGCCAGCAGCTTCGGGACATCAGACTATGGCTACACCTTC

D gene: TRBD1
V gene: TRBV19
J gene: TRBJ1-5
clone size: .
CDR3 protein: CASSQQGNQPQHF
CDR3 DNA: TGTGCCAGTAGTCAACAGGGGAATCAGCCCCAGCATTTT

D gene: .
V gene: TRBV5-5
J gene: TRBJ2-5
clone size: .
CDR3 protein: CASGFTGRLFHPQETQYF
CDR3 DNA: TGTGCCAGCGGTTTCACAGGGCGGCTTTTTCACCCTCAAGAGACCCAGTACTTC

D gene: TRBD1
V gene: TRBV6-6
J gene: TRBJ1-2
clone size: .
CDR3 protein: CASTNRDRGGRGGYTF
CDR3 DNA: TGTGCCAGCACTAACAGGGACAGGGGGGGGAGGGGTGGCTACACCTTC

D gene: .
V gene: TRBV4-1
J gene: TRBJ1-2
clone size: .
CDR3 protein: CASSPETYNYGYTF
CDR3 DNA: TGCGCCAGCAGTCCCGAGACTTATAACTATGGCTACACCTTC

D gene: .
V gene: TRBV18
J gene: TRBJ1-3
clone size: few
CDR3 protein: CASSSSQGRNTIYF
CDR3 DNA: TGTGCCAGCTCATCTTCGCAGGGGAGAAACACCATATATTTT

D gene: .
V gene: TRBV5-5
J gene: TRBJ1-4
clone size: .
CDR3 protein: CASSLGGEKLFF
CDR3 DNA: TGTGCCAGCAGCTTGGGAGGAGAAAAACTGTTTTTT

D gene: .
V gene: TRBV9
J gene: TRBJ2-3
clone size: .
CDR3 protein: CASSVDPITDTQYF
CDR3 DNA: TGTGCCAGCAGCGTAGATCCAATCACAGATACGCAGTATTTT

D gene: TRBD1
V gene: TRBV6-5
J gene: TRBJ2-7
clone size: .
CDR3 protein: CASHPGQGNEQYF
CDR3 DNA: TGTGCCAGTCATCCGGGACAGGGGAACGAGCAGTACTTC

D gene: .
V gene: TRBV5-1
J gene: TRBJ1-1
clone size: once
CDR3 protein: CASSLDGQGSMNTEAFF
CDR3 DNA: TGCGCCAGCAGCTTGGACGGTCAGGGGTCCATGAACACTGAAGCTTTCTTT

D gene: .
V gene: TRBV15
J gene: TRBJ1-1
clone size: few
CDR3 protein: CATSRGGGTSEAFF
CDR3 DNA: TGTGCCACCAGCAGAGGGGGGGGAACATCTGAAGCTTTCTTT

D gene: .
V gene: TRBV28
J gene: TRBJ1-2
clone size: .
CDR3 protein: CASSPWTGVSGGYTF
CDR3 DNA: TGTGCCAGCAGCCCCTGGACGGGGGTGAGTGGTGGCTACACCTTC

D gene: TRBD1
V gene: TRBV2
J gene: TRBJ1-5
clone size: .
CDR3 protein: CASSGTGEQPQHF
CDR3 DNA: TGTGCCAGCAGTGGGACAGGGGAGCAGCCCCAGCATTTT

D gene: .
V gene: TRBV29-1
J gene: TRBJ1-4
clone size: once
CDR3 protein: CSVEVQGKGEKLFF
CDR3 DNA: TGCAGCGTTGAAGTCCAGGGAAAGGGTGAAAAACTGTTTTTT

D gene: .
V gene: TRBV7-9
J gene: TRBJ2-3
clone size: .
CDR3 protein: CASSERGATDTQYF
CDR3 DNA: TGTGCCAGCAGCGAGCGCGGCGCCACAGATACGCAGTATTTT

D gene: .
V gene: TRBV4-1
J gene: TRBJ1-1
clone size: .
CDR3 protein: CASSQPGHRNTEAFF
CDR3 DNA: TGCGCCAGCAGCCAACCGGGACACCGGAACACTGAAGCTTTCTTT

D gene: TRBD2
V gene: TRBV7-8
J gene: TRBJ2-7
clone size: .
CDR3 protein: CASSRSGGSASYEQYF
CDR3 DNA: TGTGCCAGCAGCCGGAGCGGCGGGAGCGCCTCCTACGAGCAGTACTTC

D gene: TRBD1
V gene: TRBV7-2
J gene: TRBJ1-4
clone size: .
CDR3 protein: CAVGDRQGLTNEKLFF
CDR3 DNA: TGTGCCGTCGGGGATAGACAGGGTCTAACTAATGAAAAACTGTTTTTT

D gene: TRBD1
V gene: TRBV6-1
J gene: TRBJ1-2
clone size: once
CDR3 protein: CASSEALGDSYGYTF
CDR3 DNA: TGTGCCAGCAGTGAAGCGCTGGGGGACAGCTATGGCTACACCTTC

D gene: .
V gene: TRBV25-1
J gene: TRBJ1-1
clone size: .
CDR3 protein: CASSENWAAFF
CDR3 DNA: TGTGCCAGCAGTGAAAATTGGGCTGCTTTCTTT

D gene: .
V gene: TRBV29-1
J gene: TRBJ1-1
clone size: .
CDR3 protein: CSDSGRINTEAFF
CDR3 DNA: TGCAGCGATTCAGGGCGAATAAACACTGAAGCTTTCTTT

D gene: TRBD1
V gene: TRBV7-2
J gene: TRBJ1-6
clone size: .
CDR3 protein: CASSSGQGALPLHF
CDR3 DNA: TGTGCCAGCAGCTCGGGACAGGGGGCCTTACCCCTCCACTTT

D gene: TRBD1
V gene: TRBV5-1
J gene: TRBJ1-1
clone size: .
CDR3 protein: CASSPDRGLTEAFF
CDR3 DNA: TGCGCCAGCAGCCCGGACAGGGGGCTTACTGAAGCTTTCTTT

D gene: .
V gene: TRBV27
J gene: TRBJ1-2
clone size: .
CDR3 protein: CASSNGQGSGYTF
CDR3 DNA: TGTGCCAGCAGTAACGGACAAGGGTCTGGCTACACCTTC

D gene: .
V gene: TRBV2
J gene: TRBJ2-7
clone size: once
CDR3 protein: CASSIEGEQYF
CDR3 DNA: TGTGCCAGCAGTATCGAGGGCGAGCAGTACTTC

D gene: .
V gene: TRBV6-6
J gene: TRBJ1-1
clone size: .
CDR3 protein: CASSLTLLGGRTEAFF
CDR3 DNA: TGTGCCAGCAGCCTAACCTTATTAGGGGGAAGGACTGAAGCTTTCTTT

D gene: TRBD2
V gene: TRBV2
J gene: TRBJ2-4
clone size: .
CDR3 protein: CASKSGLAVLQDIQYF
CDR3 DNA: TGTGCCAGCAAAAGCGGACTAGCCGTACTTCAGGACATTCAGTACTTC

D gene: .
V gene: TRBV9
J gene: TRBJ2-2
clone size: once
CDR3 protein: CASSVGGHLNTGELFF
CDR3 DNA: TGTGCCAGCAGCGTAGGAGGCCATTTGAACACCGGGGAGCTGTTTTTT

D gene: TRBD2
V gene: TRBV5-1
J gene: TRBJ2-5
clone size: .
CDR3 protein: CASSLAGTSVQETQYF
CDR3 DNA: TGCGCCAGCAGCTTGGCCGGGACTAGCGTACAAGAGACCCAGTACTTC

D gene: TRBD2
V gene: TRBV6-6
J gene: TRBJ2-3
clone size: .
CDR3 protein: CASSTPLRGATDTQYF
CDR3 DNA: TGTGCCAGCAGCACCCCTTTGCGGGGGGCCACAGATACGCAGTATTTT

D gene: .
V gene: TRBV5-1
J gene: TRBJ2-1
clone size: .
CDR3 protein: CASMQLGEQFF
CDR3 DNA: TGCGCCAGCATGCAACTCGGTGAGCAGTTCTTC

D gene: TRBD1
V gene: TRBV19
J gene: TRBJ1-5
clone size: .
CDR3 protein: CASSMRTGYYSNQPQHF
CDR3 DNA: TGTGCCAGTAGTATGAGGACAGGTTATTATAGCAATCAGCCCCAGCATTTT

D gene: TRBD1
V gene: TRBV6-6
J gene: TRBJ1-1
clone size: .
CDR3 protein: CAGKQGTEAFF
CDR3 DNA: TGTGCCGGAAAACAGGGGACTGAAGCTTTCTTT

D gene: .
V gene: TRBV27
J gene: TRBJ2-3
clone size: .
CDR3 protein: CASSLSSSTDTQYF
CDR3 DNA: TGTGCCAGCAGTTTATCCTCTAGCACAGATACGCAGTATTTT

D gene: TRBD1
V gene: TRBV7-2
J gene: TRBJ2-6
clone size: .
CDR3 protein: CASSPRGLGANVLTF
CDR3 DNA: TGTGCCAGCAGCCCCAGGGGGCTTGGGGCCAACGTCCTGACTTTC

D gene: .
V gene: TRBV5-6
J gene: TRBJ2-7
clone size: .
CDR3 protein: CASSFRTFSYEQYF
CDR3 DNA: TGTGCCAGCAGCTTTCGGACATTCTCCTACGAGCAGTACTTC

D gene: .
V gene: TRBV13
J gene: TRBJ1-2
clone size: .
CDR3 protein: CASSENQGVGGYTF
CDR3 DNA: TGTGCCAGCAGCGAGAATCAAGGGGTGGGGGGCTACACCTTC

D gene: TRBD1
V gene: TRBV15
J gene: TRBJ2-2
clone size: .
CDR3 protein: CATSREVGTGVTGELFF
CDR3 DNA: TGTGCCACCAGCAGAGAAGTCGGGACAGGGGTCACCGGGGAGCTGTTTTTT

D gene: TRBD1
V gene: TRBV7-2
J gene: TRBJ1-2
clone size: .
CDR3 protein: CASSIQGVGYGYTF
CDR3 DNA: TGTGCCAGCAGCATACAGGGGGTCGGCTATGGCTACACCTTC

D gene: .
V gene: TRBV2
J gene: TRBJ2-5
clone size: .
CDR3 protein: CASSVSGYQETQYF
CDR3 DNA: TGTGCCAGCAGTGTGTCGGGATACCAAGAGACCCAGTACTTC

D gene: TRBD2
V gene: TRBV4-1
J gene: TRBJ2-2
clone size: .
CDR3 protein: CASSRRTSGDTGELFF
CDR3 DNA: TGCGCCAGCAGCAGACGGACTAGCGGAGACACCGGGGAGCTGTTTTTT

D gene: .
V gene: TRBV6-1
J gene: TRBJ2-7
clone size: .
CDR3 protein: CASTSRQTSYEQYF
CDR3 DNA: TGTGCCAGCACTTCTCGACAGACCTCCTACGAGCAGTACTTC

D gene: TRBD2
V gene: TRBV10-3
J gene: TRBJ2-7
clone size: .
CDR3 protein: CAISSGGTTYEQYF
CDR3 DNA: TGTGCCATCAGTAGCGGGGGTACAACCTACGAGCAGTACTTC

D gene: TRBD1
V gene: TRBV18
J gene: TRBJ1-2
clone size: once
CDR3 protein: CASSPSEDRAYGYTF
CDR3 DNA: TGTGCCAGCTCCCCTAGTGAGGACAGGGCCTATGGCTACACCTTC

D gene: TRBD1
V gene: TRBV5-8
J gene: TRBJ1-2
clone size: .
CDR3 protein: CASSARQGLYGYTF
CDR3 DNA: TGTGCCAGCAGCGCCCGACAGGGGCTCTATGGCTACACCTTC

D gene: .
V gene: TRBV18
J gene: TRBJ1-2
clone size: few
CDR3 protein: CASSGGSETYGYTF
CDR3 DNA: TGTGCCAGCTCAGGAGGCAGTGAGACTTATGGCTACACCTTC

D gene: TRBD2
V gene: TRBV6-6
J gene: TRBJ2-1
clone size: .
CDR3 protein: CASSYEASGGYEQFF
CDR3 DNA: TGTGCCAGCAGTTACGAGGCTAGCGGGGGGTATGAGCAGTTCTTC

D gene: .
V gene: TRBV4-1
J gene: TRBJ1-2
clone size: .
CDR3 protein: CASSRDTGFYGYTF
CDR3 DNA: TGCGCCAGCAGCCGAGACACAGGCTTCTATGGCTACACCTTC

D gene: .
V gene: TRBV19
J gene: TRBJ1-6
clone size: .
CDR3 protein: CASSTPGHSPLHF
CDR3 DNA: TGTGCCAGTAGTACGCCAGGGCATTCACCCCTCCACTTT

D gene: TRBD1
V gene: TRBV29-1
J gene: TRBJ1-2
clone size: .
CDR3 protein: CSSSQTSGQGTANYGYTF
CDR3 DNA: TGCAGCTCCTCACAAACGTCCGGACAGGGGACGGCGAACTATGGCTACACCTTC

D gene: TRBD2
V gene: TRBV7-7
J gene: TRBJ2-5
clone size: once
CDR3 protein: CASSLAPNLRLAEHQETQYF
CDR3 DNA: TGTGCCAGCAGCTTAGCCCCTAATTTGCGACTAGCGGAACACCAAGAGACCCAGTACTTC

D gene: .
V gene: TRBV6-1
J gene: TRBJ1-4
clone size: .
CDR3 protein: CASRRPGQGVEKLFF
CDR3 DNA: TGTGCCAGCAGGAGACCAGGACAAGGGGTTGAAAAACTGTTTTTT